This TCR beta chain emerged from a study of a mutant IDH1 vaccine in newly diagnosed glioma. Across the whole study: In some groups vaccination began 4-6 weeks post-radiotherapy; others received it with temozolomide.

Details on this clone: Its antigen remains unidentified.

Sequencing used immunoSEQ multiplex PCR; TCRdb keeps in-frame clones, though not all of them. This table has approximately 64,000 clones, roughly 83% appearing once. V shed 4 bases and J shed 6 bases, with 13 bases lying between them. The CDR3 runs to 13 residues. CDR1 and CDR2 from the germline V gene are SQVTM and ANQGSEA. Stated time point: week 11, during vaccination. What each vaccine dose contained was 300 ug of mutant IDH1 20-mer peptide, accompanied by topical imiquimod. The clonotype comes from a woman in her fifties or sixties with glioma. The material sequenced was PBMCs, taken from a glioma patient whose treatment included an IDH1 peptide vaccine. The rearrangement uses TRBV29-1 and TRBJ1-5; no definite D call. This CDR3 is CSVGERLGQPQHF. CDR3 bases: TGCAGCGTTGGTGAGCGCCTCGGTCAGCCCCAGCATTTT.